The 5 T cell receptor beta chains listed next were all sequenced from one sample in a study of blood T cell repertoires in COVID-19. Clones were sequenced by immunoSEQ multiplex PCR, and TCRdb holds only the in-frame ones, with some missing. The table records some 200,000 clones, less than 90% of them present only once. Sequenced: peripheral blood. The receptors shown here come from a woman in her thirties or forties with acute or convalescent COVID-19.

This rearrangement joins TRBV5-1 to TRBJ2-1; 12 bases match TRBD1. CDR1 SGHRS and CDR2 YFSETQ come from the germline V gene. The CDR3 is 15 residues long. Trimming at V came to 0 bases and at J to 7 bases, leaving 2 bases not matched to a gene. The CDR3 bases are TGCGCCAGCAGCTTGGGGGACAGGGGGCGGAATGAGCAGTTCTTC. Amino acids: CASSLGDRGRNEQFF.

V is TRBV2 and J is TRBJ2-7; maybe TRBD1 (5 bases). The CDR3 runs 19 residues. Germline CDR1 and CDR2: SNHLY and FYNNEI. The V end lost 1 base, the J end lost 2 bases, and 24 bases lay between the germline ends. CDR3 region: CASSEEHPLGAQMAYEQYF. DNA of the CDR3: TGTGCCAGCAGTGAAGAACACCCCCTAGGGGCGCAGATGGCCTACGAGCAGTACTTC.

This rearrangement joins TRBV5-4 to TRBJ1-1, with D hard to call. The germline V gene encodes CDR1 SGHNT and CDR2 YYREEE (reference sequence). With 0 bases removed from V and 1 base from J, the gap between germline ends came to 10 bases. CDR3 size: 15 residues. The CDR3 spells CASSLGYPGNTEAFF. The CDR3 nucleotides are TGTGCCAGCAGCTTGGGATACCCAGGGAACACTGAAGCTTTCTTT. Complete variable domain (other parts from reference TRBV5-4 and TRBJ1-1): ETGVTQSPTHLIKTRGQQVTLRCSSQSGHNTVSWYQQALGQGPQFIFQYYREEENGRGNFPPRFSGLQFPNYSSELNVNALELDDSALYLCASSLGYPGNTEAFFGQGTRLTVV.

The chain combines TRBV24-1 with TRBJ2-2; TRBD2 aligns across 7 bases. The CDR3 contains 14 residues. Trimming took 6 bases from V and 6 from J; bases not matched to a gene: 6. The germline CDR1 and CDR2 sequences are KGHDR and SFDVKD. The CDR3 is CATSREAGAGELFF. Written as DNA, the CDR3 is TGTGCCACCAGTCGGGAGGCCGGAGCCGGGGAGCTGTTTTTT.

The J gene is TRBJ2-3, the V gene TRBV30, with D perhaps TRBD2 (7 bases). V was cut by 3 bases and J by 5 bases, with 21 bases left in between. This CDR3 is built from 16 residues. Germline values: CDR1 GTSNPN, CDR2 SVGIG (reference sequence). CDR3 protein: CAWRARGGGPGDTQYF. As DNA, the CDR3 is TGTGCCTGGAGGGCCCGTGGGGGGGGGCCGGGAGATACGCAGTATTTT.